Below are 3 T cell receptor beta chains sequenced from a single sample in a study of blood T cell repertoires in COVID-19. This table comes from immunoSEQ multiplex PCR, and its TCRdb copy is limited to in-frame clones, with some not included. This sample carries about 210,000 clones, approximately 87% of them seen once, and the ten largest clones take about 6.2%. What was sequenced was peripheral blood. The receptors here all came from a man aged 55-75 years who had recovered from COVID-19.

The rearrangement joins TRBV4-2 to TRBJ2-3, with TRBD2 as a possible D gene (6 bases). Germline V CDR1 and CDR2: LGHNA, YNFKEQ. V dropped 1 base and J dropped 1 base, with 12 bases sitting between them. This CDR3 spans 16 amino acids. CDR3: CASSQGGARGTDTQYF. The CDR3 DNA is TGTGCCAGCAGCCAAGGCGGGGCCCGAGGCACAGATACGCAGTATTTT.

V is TRBV4-3 and J is TRBJ1-4; perhaps TRBD1 as D (6 bases). The CDR3 has 17 amino acids. V shed 0 bases and J shed 8 bases, with 19 bases lying between them. The germline CDR1 and CDR2 sequences are LGHNA and YSLEER. CDR3 DNA: TGCGCCAGCAGCCAAGATCTAGAGGCGGCAGGGGACGAAAAACTGTTTTTT. Translation: CASSQDLEAAGDEKLFF.

Written as DNA, the CDR3 is TGTGCCAGCGCCCCAGAGGGCCCCTTGGTCAACAGTCACAATCAGCCCCAGCATTTT. Residues: CASAPEGPLVNSHNQPQHF. The V and J genes are TRBV9 and TRBJ1-5, with D unclear. Germline CDR1 is SGDLS and CDR2 is YYNGEE. The V end was cut by 7 bases, the J end by 3 bases, with 29 bases between. CDR3 size: 19 residues. The variable domain in full, completed from reference TRBV9 and TRBJ1-5, reads DSGVTQTPKHLITATGQRVTLRCSPRSGDLSVYWYQQSLDQGLQFLIQYYNGEERAKGNILERFSAQQFPDLHSELNLSSLELGDSALYFCASAPEGPLVNSHNQPQHFGDGTRLSIL.